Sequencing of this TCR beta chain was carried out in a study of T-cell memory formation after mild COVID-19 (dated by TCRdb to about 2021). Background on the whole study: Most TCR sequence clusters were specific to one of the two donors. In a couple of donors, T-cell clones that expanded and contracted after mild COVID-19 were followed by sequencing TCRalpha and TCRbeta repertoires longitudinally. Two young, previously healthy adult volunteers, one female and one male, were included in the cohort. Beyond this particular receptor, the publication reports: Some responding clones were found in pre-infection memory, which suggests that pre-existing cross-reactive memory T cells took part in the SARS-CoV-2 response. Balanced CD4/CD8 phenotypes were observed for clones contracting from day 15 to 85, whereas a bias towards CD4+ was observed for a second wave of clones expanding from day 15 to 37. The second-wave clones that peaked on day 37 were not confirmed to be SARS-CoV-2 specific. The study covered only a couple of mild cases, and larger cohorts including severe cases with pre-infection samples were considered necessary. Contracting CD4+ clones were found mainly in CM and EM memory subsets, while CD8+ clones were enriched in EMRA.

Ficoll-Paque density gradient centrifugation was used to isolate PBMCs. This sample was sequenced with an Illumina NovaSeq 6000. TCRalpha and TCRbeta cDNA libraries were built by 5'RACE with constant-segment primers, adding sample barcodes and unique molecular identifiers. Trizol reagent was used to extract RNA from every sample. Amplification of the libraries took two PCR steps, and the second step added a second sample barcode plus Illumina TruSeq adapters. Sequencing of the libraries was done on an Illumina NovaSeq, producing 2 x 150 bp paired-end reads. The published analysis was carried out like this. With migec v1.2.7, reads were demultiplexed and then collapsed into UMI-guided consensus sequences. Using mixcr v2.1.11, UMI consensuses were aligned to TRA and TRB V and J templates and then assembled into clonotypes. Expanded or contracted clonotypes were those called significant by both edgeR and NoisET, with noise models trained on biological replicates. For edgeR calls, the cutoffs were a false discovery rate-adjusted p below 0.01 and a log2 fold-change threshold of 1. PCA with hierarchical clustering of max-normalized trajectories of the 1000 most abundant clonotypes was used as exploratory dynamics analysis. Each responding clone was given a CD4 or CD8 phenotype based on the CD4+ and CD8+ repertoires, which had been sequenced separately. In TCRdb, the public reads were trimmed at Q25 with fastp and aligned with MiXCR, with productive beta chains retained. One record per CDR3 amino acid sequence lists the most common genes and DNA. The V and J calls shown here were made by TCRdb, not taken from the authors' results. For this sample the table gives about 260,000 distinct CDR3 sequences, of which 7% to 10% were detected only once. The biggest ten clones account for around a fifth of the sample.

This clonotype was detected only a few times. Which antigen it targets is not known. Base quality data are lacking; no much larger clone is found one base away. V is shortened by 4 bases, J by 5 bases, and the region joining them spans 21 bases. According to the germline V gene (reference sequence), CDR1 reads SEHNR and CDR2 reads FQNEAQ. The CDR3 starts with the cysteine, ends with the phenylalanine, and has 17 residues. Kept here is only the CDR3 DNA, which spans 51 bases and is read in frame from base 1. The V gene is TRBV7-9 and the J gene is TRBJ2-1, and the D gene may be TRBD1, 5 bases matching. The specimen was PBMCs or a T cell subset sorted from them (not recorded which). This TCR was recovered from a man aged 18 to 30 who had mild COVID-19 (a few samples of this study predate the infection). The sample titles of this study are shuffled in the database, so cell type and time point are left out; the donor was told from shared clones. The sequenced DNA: TGTGCCAGCAGCTCCCGTGTCCGGACACTCCTTAACAATGAGCAGTTCTTC. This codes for CASSSRVRTLLNNEQFF.